One TCR beta chain is described in this entry. What it binds is not known. This sample was included in a study of early T cells in non-severe SARS-CoV-2 infection. On the study more broadly: Chains stayed unpaired after sequencing of bulk RNA from unsorted whole blood.

Study-level points and caveats: Database matching using VDJdb favored anti-spike CD8 responses, with private and CD4 specificities left missing.

Separate cDNA molecules each had unique molecular identifiers attached to them. TCRdb fed the 5' RACE reads into MiXCR, producing one record per CDR3 protein. This sample carries about 52,000 distinct CDR3 sequences, 6% to 7% of them seen once, and the ten largest clones take about 3.9%. Looked up from germline, CDR1 is SGHTA and CDR2 is FQGTGA. V was clipped by 5 bases and J by 4 bases; unmatched bases: 4. This CDR3 comprises 13 residues. The receptor was isolated from an adult who was a healthcare worker with PCR-confirmed SARS-CoV-2 infection or an uninfected control (not recorded which). This chain connects TRBV7-3 to TRBJ2-7; 8 nucleotides agree with TRBD2. Sample: whole blood. The CDR3 bases are TGTGCCAGCAGCCCGGCGGGGGGTTACGAGCAGTACTTC. Protein: CASSPAGGYEQYF.